What follows are 30 T cell receptor beta chains derived from one specimen sequenced in a study of blood T cell repertoires in COVID-19. The protocol was immunoSEQ multiplex PCR, while the TCRdb copy is restricted to in-frame clones and leaves out a portion. The sample lists 120,000 to 150,000 clones, about 85% occurring once. Sequences were obtained from peripheral blood. All receptors derive from a human donor with COVID-19, enrolled during active disease. The donor label of this sample is uncertain.

The chain joins TRBV25-1 to TRBJ2-2; maybe TRBD1 (5 bases). CDR3 length: 16 residues. V gave up 8 bases and J gave up 5 bases, with 21 bases separating them. The germline V gene has CDR1 MGHDK and CDR2 SYGVNS. The CDR3 nucleotides read TGTGCCAGCGACCCTGCTAGGGGTTCTGGGACCGGGGAGCTGTTTTTT. This codes for CASDPARGSGTGELFF.

The chain employs TRBV10-3 and TRBJ2-7; D perhaps matches TRBD2 (5 bases). V was clipped by 4 bases and J by 7 bases, with 20 bases between them. CDR1 is ENHRY, CDR2 SYGVKD, per germline. This CDR3 has 15 residues. CDR3 sequence: CAISVGGVELREQYF. In DNA, the CDR3 is TGTGCCATCAGTGTTGGAGGAGTGGAGTTACGAGAGCAGTACTTC.

CDR3 nucleotide sequence: TGTGCTAGTGGTTTGTCGGAGGGGAGCACTGAAGCTTTCTTT. This sequence encodes CASGLSEGSTEAFF. V usage is TRBV12-5 and J usage is TRBJ1-1; tentative D call: TRBD1 (5 bases). The germline CDR1 and CDR2 sequences are LGHNT and FRNRAP. Trimming stripped 2 bases from V and 4 bases from J, with 11 bases between. CDR3 length equals 14 residues.

The chain is built from TRBV28 and TRBJ2-7; 7 nucleotides line up with TRBD1. The CDR3 sequence is 14 residues long. The trim removed 7 bases at V and 3 bases at J, leaving 9 bases unmatched. The germline V gene encodes CDR1 MDHEN and CDR2 SYDVKM. CDR3 nucleotides: TGTGCCAGCACGGGGCAGGGGGTCGGCTACGAGCAGTACTTC. It codes for CASTGQGVGYEQYF.

This sequence joins TRBV6-4 and TRBJ2-3, with 9 bases fitting TRBD2. The germline V gene encodes CDR1 MRHNA and CDR2 SNTAGT. The ends lost 5 bases at V and 5 bases at J; junction bases unmatched: 8. This CDR3 has 15 residues. The CDR3 sequence is CASSPGLASRDTQYF. CDR3 DNA: TGTGCCAGCAGTCCGGGACTAGCCAGTAGAGATACGCAGTATTTT.

The chain recombines TRBV11-2 with TRBJ1-3, with 8 bases lining up with TRBD1. This CDR3 contains 14 residues. From germline, CDR1 is SGHAT and CDR2 FQNNGV. Losses at the gene ends were 8 bases for V and 2 bases for J; bases not matched to a gene: 5. CDR3 protein: CASGEQGAGNTIYF. Written as DNA, the CDR3 is TGTGCCAGCGGTGAACAGGGGGCTGGAAACACCATATATTTT.

This chain joins TRBV5-1 and TRBJ1-3, with 7 bases matching TRBD1. With 2 bases clipped from V and 0 bases from J, the junction kept 11 bases outside the gene matches. CDR1 and CDR2 (germline): SGHRS, YFSETQ. This CDR3 is built from 18 residues. CDR3 in amino acids: CASSLQSRGGPSGNTIYF. CDR3 DNA sequence: TGCGCCAGCAGCTTACAAAGTAGAGGGGGCCCCTCTGGAAACACCATATATTTT.

J is TRBJ1-2 and V is TRBV4-1; the D gene is possibly TRBD1 (5 bases). The CDR3 has 16 residues. The V gene lost 0 bases and the J gene lost 1 base, with 12 bases spanning the gap. Germline assignment: CDR1 MGHRA and CDR2 YSYEKL. Here the CDR3 DNA reads TGCGCCAGCAGCCAAGATCCCCAAGACAGTAACTATGGCTACACCTTC. It codes for CASSQDPQDSNYGYTF.

V is TRBV3-1 (or the pseudogene TRBV3-2) and J is TRBJ2-1, with D perhaps matching TRBD2 (6 bases). The CDR3 extends over 16 amino acids. V lost 1 base and J lost 2, with 12 bases in between. Germline V gene data show CDR1 as LGHDT and CDR2 as YNNKEL (reference sequence). DNA of the CDR3: TGTGCCAGCAGCCAAGTCGGGAGAGGTGCCTACAATGAGCAGTTCTTC. Protein product: CASSQVGRGAYNEQFF.

The chain links TRBV5-1 to TRBJ2-1; no clear D. The V end lost 1 base, the J end lost 5 bases, and 7 bases lay between the germline ends. The CDR3 covers 13 residues. Looked up from germline, CDR1 is SGHRS and CDR2 is YFSETQ. The CDR3 sequence is CASSLPPNNEQFF. CDR3 in DNA: TGCGCCAGCAGCTTGCCCCCTAACAATGAGCAGTTCTTC. The complete variable domain, with remaining parts taken from reference TRBV5-1 and TRBJ2-1, reads KAGVTQTPRYLIKTRGQQVTLSCSPISGHRSVSWYQQTPGQGLQFLFEYFSETQRNKGNFPGRFSGRQFSNSRSEMNVSTLELGDSALYLCASSLPPNNEQFFGPGTRLTVL.

The chain has TRBV7-3 and TRBJ2-1; 9 bases match TRBD2. J gave up 8 bases and V 0 bases, and 5 bases lay outside the gene matches. This CDR3 region has 15 residues. Germline CDR1 and CDR2: SGHTA and FQGTGA. The chain's CDR3 is CASSLTGGGAHEQFF. The CDR3 DNA reads TGTGCCAGCAGCTTAACAGGCGGGGGGGCCCATGAGCAGTTCTTC.

The rearrangement links TRBV12-3 or TRBV12-4 to TRBJ1-4; 7 bases are a match to TRBD1. The CDR3 consists of 11 residues. Trimming removed 10 bases from V and 8 bases from J; junction bases left unmatched: 4. CDR3: CATGTVEKLFF. The CDR3 DNA reads as TGTGCCACAGGGACAGTAGAAAAACTGTTTTTT.

This rearrangement joins TRBV5-1 to TRBJ2-1, with 9 nucleotides matching TRBD1. The CDR3 has 15 amino acids. Germline lookup yields CDR1 SGHRS and CDR2 YFSETQ. J gave up 7 bases and V 0 bases, and 5 bases lay outside the gene matches. CDR3: CASSLGTGGVNEQFF. CDR3 in DNA: TGCGCCAGCAGCTTGGGTACAGGGGGCGTAAATGAGCAGTTCTTC.

V usage is TRBV4-2 and J usage is TRBJ2-3; 11 nucleotides match TRBD2. Germline-derived CDR1 and CDR2 are LGHNA and YNFKEQ. Trimming took 0 bases from V and 8 from J; bases not matched to a gene: 13. This CDR3 is 18 amino acids long. This chain's CDR3 is CASSQEVGLAGGQGTQYF. Written as DNA, the CDR3 is TGTGCCAGCAGCCAAGAGGTAGGGCTAGCGGGGGGCCAGGGTACGCAGTATTTT.

The rearrangement links TRBV21-1 to TRBJ1-6; the DNA was not used to check the table's D call, TRBD1. TRBV21-1 is a documented pseudogene. The CDR3 is 19 residues long. As DNA, the CDR3 is TGTGCCAGCAGCAAAGCGCTAATAAGGGGATTCTCCTATAATTCACCCCTCCACTTT. Its translation is CASSKALIRGFSYNSPLHF.

In regard to this clone: The junction departs from germline at one end; a sequencing error may be responsible. The V gene is TRBV3-1 (or the pseudogene TRBV3-2), the J gene TRBJ2-5; D may be TRBD2 (5 bases). Looked up from germline, CDR1 is LGHDT and CDR2 is YNNKEL (reference sequence). The CDR3 consists of 13 residues. The CDR3 here is CASSRDFQEAQYF. Written as DNA, the CDR3 is TGTGCCAGCAGTCGGGATTTCCAAGAGGCCCAGTACTTC.

V is TRBV5-1 and J is TRBJ2-7, with a tentative D call TRBD1 (6 bases). Germline V CDR1 and CDR2: SGHRS, YFSETQ. Trimming removed 0 bases at V and 1 base at J, with 14 bases between. This CDR3 spans 16 amino acids. The CDR3 reads CASSLAEQGYSYEQYF. The CDR3 nucleotides read TGCGCCAGCAGCTTGGCCGAACAGGGATATTCCTACGAGCAGTACTTC.

V usage is TRBV11-3 and J usage is TRBJ1-3; unclear D gene. The V gene lost 4 bases and the J gene lost 3 bases, with 16 bases spanning the gap. This CDR3 spans 16 amino acids. From germline, CDR1 is SGHNT and CDR2 YENEEA. The chain's CDR3 is CASSYAYGEVGNTIYF. Here the CDR3 DNA reads TGTGCCAGCAGCTATGCGTACGGGGAGGTTGGAAACACCATATATTTT. The entire variable domain, with the rest obtained from reference TRBV11-3 and TRBJ1-3, is as follows: EAGVVQSPRYKIIEKKQPVAFWCNPISGHNTLYWYLQNLGQGPELLIRYENEEAVDDSQLPKDRFSAERLKGVDSTLKIQPAELGDSAVYLCASSYAYGEVGNTIYFGEGSWLTVV.

A word on this clone: Other nucleotide sequences from this sample produce the same CDR3. V is TRBV9 and J is TRBJ1-3; no reliable D call. Germline V gene lookup returns CDR1 SGDLS and CDR2 YYNGEE. This CDR3 region has 14 residues. Trimming shortened V by 2 bases and J by 4 bases, and 10 bases separated the two germline ends. The CDR3 spells CASSVEGAGNTIYF. In DNA form, the CDR3 reads TGTGCCAGCAGCGTTGAGGGTGCCGGAAACACCATATATTTT.

The chain is built from TRBV18 and TRBJ1-6, with 8 bases identical to TRBD1. CDR3 size: 15 residues. The V segment lost 3 bases and the J segment 8 bases; nucleotides outside the gene matches: 6. In germline, CDR1 is KGHSH, CDR2 LQKENI. The CDR3 nucleotides read TGTGCCAGCTCACCCGGCGGCAGGGGGCATTCACCCCTCCACTTT. This encodes CASSPGGRGHSPLHF.

The CDR3, as DNA: TGTGCCAGTAGTATAGATCCCCCCGACAGGGGGAACACTGAAGCTTTCTTT. Translated: CASSIDPPDRGNTEAFF. This chain connects TRBV19 to TRBJ1-1, with 8 bases that match TRBD1. Trimming cost V 0 bases and J 1 base; bases outside gene matches: 7. Germline loops: CDR1 LNHDA, CDR2 SQIVND (reference sequence). The CDR3 has 17 residues. Full variable domain (missing parts from reference TRBV19 and TRBJ1-1): DGGITQSPKYLFRKEGQNVTLSCEQNLNHDAMYWYRQDPGQGLRLIYYSQIVNDFQKGDIAEGYSVSREKKESFPLTVTSAQKNPTAFYLCASSIDPPDRGNTEAFFGQGTRLTVV.

For the CDR3, the DNA is TGCAGTGCTAGTTCCCCCGCGGGGGGCTTGGCCACTGAAGCTTTCTTT. Translating it yields CSASSPAGGLATEAFF. V and J are TRBV20-1 and TRBJ1-1, with D possibly being TRBD1 (6 bases). V was cut by 3 bases and J by 4 bases, with 21 bases left in between. The CDR3 loop spans 16 amino acids. Germline values: CDR1 DFQATT, CDR2 SNEGSKA (reference sequence).

Comments on this clone: One junction end disagrees with the germline gene, perhaps due to a read error. The rearrangement joins TRBV9 to TRBJ1-4; 8 bases are a match to TRBD1. Per germline, CDR1 SGDLS and CDR2 YYNGEE. This CDR3 region has 13 residues. CDR3 sequence reads: CASSFDPQGAILF. CDR3 sequence (DNA): TGTGCCAGCAGCTTCGACCCCCAGGGGGCGATTCTTTTT.

This clone has more than one count but fewer than ten. V usage is TRBV19 and J usage is TRBJ1-2; tentatively, D is TRBD1 (6 bases). Germline CDR1 reads LNHDA; CDR2 reads SQIVND (reference sequence). This CDR3 is built from 17 residues. V was clipped by 1 base and J by 5 bases, with 20 bases between them. The DNA of the CDR3 is TGTGCCAGTAGTATAGCGGGGACACGGGCTTCCGGATATGGCTACACCTTC. This translates into CASSIAGTRASGYGYTF.

There are many counts of this clone. The chain recombines TRBV6-1 with TRBJ2-7; 7 bases agree with TRBD1. The CDR3 contains 14 residues. Trimming took 3 bases from V and 4 from J; bases not matched to a gene: 6. Per germline, CDR1 MNHNS and CDR2 SASEGT. CDR3 nucleotides: TGTGCCAGCAGTGATTGGAACAGGGGTTACGAGCAGTACTTC. It yields the protein CASSDWNRGYEQYF.

The chain combines TRBV29-1 with TRBJ2-3; possibly TRBD2 for D (7 bases). The V gene lost 4 bases and the J gene lost 2 bases, with 13 bases spanning the gap. The CDR3 has 14 residues. Per germline, CDR1 SQVTM and CDR2 ANQGSEA. CDR3 nucleotides: TGCAGCGTTGGCGGGGGCGCGATCACAGATACGCAGTATTTT. It is translated as CSVGGGAITDTQYF.

The chain is built from TRBV5-6 and TRBJ1-6; TRBD1 agrees at 8 bases. Germline-derived CDR1 and CDR2 are SGHDT and YYEEEE. Trimming took 4 bases from V and 1 from J; bases not matched to a gene: 4. This CDR3 region has 16 residues. CDR3 protein: CASSTDRVSYNSPLHF. The CDR3 nucleotides read TGTGCCAGCAGCACGGACAGGGTTTCCTATAATTCACCCCTCCACTTT.

The rearrangement uses TRBV7-3 and TRBJ1-1; a possible D gene is TRBD1 (5 bases). The CDR3 loop spans 14 amino acids. Germline CDR1 reads SGHTA; CDR2 reads FQGTGA. The V gene lost 5 bases and the J gene lost 2 bases, with 12 bases spanning the gap. CDR3 protein: CASSPSGGNTEAFF. The CDR3 DNA is TGTGCCAGCAGCCCCAGCGGGGGAAACACTGAAGCTTTCTTT.

CDR3 region: CASSEGLRNEQYF. DNA for the CDR3: TGTGCCAGCAGTGAGGGACTTAGAAACGAGCAGTACTTC. V is TRBV6-1 and J is TRBJ2-7; D might be TRBD2 (6 bases). The CDR3 loop spans 13 amino acids. Germline lookup yields CDR1 MNHNS and CDR2 SASEGT. Trimming stripped 3 bases from V and 5 bases from J, with 11 bases between.

This clone came up once. The V and J genes are TRBV11-3 and TRBJ2-3; D is undetermined. The CDR3 length is 13 residues. Looked up from germline, CDR1 is SGHNT and CDR2 is YENEEA. V dropped 3 bases and J dropped 4 bases, with 8 bases sitting between them. CDR3 sequence (DNA): TGTGCCAGCAGCTTTCAGGTATCAGATACGCAGTATTTT. Amino acids: CASSFQVSDTQYF.